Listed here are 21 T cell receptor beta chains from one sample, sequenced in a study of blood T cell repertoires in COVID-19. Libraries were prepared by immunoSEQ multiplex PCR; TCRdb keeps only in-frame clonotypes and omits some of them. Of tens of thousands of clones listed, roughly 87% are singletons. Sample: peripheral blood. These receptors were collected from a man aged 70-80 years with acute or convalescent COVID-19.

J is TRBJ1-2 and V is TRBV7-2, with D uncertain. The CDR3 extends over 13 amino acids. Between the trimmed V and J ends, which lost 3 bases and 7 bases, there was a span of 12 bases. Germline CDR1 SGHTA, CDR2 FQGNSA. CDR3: CASSFYTDGGYTF. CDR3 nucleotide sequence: TGTGCCAGCAGCTTCTACACAGATGGTGGCTACACCTTC.

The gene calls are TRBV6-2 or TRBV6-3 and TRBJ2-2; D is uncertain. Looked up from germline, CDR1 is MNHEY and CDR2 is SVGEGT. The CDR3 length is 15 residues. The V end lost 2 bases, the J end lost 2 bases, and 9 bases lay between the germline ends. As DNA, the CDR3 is TGTGCCAGCAGTTACCTACAGCCCAACACCGGGGAGCTGTTTTTT. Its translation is CASSYLQPNTGELFF.

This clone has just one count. The CDR3 coding sequence is TGTGCCAGCAGCTTCTCCGGGACAGCTAACTATGGCTACACCTTC. It specifies CASSFSGTANYGYTF. This sequence joins TRBV7-3 and TRBJ1-2, with 7 positions matching TRBD1. CDR3 length: 15 residues. Germline CDR1 is SGHTA and CDR2 is FQGTGA. Trimming removed 3 bases from V and 0 bases from J; junction bases left unmatched: 4.

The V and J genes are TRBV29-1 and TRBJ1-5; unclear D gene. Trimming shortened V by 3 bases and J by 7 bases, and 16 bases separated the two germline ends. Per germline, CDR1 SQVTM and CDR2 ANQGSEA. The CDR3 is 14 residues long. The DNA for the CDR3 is TGCAGCGTTGAGGACGTGGAACGAGGGCAGCCCCAGCATTTT. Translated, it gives CSVEDVERGQPQHF.

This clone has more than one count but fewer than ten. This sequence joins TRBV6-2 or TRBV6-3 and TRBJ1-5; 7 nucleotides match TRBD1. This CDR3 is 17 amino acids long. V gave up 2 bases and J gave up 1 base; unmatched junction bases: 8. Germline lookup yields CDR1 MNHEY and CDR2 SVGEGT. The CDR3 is CASSYTTGAWSNQPQHF. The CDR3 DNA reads TGTGCCAGCAGTTACACCACAGGGGCCTGGAGCAATCAGCCCCAGCATTTT.

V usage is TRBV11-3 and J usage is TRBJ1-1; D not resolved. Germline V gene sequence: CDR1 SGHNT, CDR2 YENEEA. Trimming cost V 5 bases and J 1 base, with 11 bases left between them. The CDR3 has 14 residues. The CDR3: CASSPGRTNTEAFF. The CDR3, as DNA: TGTGCCAGCAGCCCTGGCAGAACGAACACTGAAGCTTTCTTT.

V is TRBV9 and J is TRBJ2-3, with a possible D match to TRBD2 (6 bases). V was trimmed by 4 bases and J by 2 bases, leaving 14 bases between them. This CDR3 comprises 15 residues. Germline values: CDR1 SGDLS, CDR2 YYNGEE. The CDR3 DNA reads TGTGCCAGCAGCCCCGGGAGTCCCCACACAGATACGCAGTATTTT. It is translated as CASSPGSPHTDTQYF.

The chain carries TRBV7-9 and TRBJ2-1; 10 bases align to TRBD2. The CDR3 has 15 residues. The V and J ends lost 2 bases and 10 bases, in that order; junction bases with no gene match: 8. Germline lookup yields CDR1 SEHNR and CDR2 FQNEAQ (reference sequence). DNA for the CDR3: TGTGCCAGCAGCTTAATAGCGGGGGGAGCTTTAGAGCAGTTCTTC. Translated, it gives CASSLIAGGALEQFF.

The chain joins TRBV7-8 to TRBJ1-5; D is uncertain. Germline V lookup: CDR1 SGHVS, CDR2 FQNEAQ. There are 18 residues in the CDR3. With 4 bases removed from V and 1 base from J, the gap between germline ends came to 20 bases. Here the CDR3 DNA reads TGTGCCAGCAGCTCCCCTGCCGCGGCGGGCGGAAGCAATCAGCCCCAGCATTTT. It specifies CASSSPAAAGGSNQPQHF.

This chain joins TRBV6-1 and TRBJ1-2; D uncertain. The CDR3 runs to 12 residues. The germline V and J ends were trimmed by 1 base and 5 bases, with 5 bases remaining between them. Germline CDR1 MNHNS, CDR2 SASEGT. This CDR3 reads CASSEVGYGYTF. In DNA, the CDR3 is TGTGCCAGCAGTGAAGTCGGGTATGGCTACACCTTC.

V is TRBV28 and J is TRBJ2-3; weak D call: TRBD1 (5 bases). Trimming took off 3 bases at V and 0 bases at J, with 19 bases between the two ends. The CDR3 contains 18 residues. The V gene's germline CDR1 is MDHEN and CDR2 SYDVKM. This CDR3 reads CASSLGPTFEASTDTQYF. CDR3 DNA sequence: TGTGCCAGCAGTTTGGGGCCCACCTTTGAAGCTAGCACAGATACGCAGTATTTT.

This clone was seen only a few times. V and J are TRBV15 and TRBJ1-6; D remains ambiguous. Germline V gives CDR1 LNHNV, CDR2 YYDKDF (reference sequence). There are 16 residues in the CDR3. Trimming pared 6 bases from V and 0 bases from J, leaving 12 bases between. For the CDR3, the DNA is TGTGCCACCAGGGAGACCGGGAGCTCCTATAATTCACCCCTCCACTTT. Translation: CATRETGSSYNSPLHF.

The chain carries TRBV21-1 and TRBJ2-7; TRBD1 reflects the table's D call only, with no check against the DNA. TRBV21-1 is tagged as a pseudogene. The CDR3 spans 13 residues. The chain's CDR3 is CATHPTEVYEQYF. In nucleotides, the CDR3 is TGTGCCACCCACCCCACAGAAGTCTACGAGCAGTACTTC.

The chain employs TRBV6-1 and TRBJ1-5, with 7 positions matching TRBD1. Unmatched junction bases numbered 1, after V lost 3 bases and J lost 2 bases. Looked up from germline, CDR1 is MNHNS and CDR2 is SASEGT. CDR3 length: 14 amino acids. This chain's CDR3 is CASSEDRRNQPQHF. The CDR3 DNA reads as TGTGCCAGCAGTGAGGACAGGCGCAATCAGCCCCAGCATTTT.

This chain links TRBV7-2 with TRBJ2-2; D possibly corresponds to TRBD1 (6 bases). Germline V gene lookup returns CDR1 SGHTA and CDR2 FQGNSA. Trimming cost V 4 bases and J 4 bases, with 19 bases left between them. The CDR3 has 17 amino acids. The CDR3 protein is CASSSPGGSAITGELFF. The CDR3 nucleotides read TGTGCCAGCAGCTCCCCTGGGGGCAGTGCGATCACCGGGGAGCTGTTTTTT.

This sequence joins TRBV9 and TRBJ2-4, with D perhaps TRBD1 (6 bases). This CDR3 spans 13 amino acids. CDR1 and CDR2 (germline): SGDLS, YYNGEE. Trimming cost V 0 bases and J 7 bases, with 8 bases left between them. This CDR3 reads CASSVGQGNIQYF. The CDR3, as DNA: TGTGCCAGCAGCGTAGGCCAGGGGAACATTCAGTACTTC.

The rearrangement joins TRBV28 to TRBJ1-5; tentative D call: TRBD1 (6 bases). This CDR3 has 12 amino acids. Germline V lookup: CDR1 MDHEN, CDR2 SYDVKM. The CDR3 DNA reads TGTGCTCATAGGGGGTCCAATCAGCCCCAGCATTTT. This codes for CAHRGSNQPQHF.

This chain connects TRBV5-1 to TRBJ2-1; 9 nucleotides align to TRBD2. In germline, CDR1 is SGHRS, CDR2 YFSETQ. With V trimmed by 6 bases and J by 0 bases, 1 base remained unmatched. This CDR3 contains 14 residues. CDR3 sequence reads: CASKAGGSYNEQFF. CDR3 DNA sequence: TGCGCCAGCAAAGCGGGGGGCTCCTACAATGAGCAGTTCTTC.

The CDR3 DNA follows: TGTGCCAGCAGCGCCCGACTAGCGGGTACCTACGAGCAGTACTTC. It codes for CASSARLAGTYEQYF. This chain links TRBV11-2 with TRBJ2-7; 10 positions agree with TRBD2. The CDR3 is 15 residues long. J lost 2 bases, V lost 5 bases, and 6 bases had no gene match. The germline gives CDR1 SGHAT, CDR2 FQNNGV.

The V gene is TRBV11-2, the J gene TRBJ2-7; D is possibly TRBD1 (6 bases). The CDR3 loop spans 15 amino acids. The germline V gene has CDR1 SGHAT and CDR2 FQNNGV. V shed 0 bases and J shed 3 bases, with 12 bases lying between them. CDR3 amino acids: CASSLEGTPYYEQYF. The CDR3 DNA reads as TGTGCCAGCAGCTTAGAGGGGACACCTTACTACGAGCAGTACTTC.

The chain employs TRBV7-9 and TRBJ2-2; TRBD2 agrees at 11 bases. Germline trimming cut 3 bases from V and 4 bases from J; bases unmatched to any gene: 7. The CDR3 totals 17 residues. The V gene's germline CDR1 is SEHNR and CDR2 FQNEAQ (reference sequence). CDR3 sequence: CASSLTTGLAGTGELFF. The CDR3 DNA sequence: TGTGCCAGCAGCTTGACGACCGGACTAGCGGGCACCGGGGAGCTGTTTTTT.